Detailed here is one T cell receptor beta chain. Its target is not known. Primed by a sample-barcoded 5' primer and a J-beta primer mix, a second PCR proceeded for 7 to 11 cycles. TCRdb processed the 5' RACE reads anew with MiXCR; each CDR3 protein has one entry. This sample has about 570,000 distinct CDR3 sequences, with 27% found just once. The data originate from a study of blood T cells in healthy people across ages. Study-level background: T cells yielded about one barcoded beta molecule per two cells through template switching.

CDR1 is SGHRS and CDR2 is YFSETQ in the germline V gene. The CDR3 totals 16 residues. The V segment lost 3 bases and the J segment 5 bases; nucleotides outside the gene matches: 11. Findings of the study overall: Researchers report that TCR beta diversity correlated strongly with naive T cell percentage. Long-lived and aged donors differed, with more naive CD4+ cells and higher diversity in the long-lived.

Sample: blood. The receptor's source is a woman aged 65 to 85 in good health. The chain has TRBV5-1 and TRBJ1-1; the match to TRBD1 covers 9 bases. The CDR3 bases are TGCGCCAGCAGCTCGCGAACCGGGACAGGGTTAACTGAAGCTTTCTTT. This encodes CASSSRTGTGLTEAFF.